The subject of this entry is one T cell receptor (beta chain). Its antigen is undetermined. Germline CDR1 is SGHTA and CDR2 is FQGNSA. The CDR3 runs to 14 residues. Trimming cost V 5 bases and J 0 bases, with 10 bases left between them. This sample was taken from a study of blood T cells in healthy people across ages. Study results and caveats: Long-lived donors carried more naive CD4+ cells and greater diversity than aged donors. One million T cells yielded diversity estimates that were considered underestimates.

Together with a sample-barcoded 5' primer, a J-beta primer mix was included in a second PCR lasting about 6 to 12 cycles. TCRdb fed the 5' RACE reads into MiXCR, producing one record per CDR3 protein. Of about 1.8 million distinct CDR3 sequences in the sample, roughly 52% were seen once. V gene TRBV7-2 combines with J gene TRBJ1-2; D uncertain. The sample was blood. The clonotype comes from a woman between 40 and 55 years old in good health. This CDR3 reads CASSPPSTNYGYTF. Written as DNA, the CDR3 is TGTGCCAGCAGCCCCCCGTCCACTAACTATGGCTACACCTTC.